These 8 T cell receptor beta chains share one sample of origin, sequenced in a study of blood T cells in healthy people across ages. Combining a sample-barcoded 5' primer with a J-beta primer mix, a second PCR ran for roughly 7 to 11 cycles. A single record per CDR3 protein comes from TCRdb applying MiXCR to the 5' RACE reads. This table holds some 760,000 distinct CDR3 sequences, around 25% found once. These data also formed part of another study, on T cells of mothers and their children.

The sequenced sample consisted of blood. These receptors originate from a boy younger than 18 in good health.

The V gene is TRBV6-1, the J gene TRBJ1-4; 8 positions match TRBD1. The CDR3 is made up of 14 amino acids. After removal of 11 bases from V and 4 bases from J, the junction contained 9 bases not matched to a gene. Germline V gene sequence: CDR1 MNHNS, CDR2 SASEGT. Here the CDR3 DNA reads TGTGCCCGGTGGGGGACAGGTTTTAATGAAAAACTGTTTTTT. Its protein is CARWGTGFNEKLFF.

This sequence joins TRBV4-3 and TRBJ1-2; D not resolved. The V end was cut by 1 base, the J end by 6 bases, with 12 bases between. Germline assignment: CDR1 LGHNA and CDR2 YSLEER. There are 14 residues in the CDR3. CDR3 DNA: TGCGCCAGCAGCCAAGTAGGCCCCATGAATGGCTACACCTTC. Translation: CASSQVGPMNGYTF.

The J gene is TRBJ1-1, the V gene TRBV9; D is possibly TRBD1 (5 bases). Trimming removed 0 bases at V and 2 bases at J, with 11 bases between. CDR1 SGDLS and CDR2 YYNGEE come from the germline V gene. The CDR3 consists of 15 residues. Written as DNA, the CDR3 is TGTGCCAGCAGCGTAGTGTCAGGGTCTAACACTGAAGCTTTCTTT. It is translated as CASSVVSGSNTEAFF.

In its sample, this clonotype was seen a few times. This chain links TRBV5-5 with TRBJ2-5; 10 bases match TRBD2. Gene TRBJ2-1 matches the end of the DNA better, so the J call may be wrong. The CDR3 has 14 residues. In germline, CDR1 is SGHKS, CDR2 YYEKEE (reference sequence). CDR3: CASSHSGTSDEQFF. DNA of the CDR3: TGTGCCAGCAGCCATTCCGGGACTAGCGATGAGCAGTTCTTC.

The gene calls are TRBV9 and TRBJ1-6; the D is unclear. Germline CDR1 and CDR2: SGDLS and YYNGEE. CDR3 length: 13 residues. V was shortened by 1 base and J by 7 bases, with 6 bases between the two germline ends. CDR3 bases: TGTGCCAGCAGCGTAAATAACAATTCACCCCTCCACTTT. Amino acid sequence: CASSVNNNSPLHF.

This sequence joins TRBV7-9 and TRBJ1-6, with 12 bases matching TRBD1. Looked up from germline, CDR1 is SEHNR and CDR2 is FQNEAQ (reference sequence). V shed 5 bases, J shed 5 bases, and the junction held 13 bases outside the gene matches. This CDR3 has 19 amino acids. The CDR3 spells CASSRTGTGGRGHNSPLHF. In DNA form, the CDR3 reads TGTGCCAGCAGCCGAACCGGGACAGGGGGCAGAGGGCATAATTCACCCCTCCACTTT.

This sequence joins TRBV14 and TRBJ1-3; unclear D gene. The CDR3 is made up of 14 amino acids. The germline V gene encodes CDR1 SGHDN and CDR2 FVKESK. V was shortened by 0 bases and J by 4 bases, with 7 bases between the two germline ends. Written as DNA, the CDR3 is TGTGCCAGCAGCCAAGATTATCACGGAAACACCATATATTTT. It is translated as CASSQDYHGNTIYF.

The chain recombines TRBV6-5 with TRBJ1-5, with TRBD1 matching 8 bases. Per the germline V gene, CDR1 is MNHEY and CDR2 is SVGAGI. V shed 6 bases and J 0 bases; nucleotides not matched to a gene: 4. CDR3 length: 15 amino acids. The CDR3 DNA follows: TGTGCCAGCAGCTGGGACAGGTATAGCAATCAGCCCCAGCATTTT. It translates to CASSWDRYSNQPQHF.